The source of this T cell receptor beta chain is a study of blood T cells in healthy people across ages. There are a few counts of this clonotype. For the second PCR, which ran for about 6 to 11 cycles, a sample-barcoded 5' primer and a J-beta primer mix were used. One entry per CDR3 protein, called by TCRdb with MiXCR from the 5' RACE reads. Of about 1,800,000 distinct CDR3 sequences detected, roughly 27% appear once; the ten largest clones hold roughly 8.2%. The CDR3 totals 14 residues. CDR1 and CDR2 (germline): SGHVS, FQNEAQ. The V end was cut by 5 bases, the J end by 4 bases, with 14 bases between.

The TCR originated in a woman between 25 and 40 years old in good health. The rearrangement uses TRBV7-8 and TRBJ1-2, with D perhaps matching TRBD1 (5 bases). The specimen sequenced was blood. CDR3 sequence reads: CASSRTSGGYGYTF. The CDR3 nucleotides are TGTGCCAGCAGCCGGACAAGCGGCGGCTATGGCTACACCTTC.